Listed below are T cell receptor beta chains from one sample, sequenced in a study of blood T cell repertoires in COVID-19. Using immunoSEQ multiplex PCR, the repertoire was profiled, and TCRdb retains in-frame clones only, with some absent. Among about 57,000 clones listed, about 90% were seen once. Sequencing used peripheral blood. These receptors all stem from an elderly woman with COVID-19, enrolled during active disease. Both conserved end residues are part of each CDR3. Each record gives: V gene, clone size, J gene, D gene, CDR3 protein, CDR3 DNA. D genes are given only for firm matches. Not every row has a clone size; where given, it reads once, few, many or a size class.

v_call: TRBV25-1
clone_size: -
j_call: TRBJ1-1
d_call: -
cdr3_aa: CASSEHRLSSEAFF
cdr3_nt: TGTGCCAGCAGTGAGCACCGGTTAAGCTCTGAAGCTTTCTTT

v_call: TRBV7-2
clone_size: -
j_call: TRBJ2-3
d_call: -
cdr3_aa: CASSPQRGTDTQYF
cdr3_nt: TGTGCCAGCAGCCCCCAGCGGGGCACAGATACGCAGTATTTT

v_call: TRBV19
clone_size: few
j_call: TRBJ1-6
d_call: TRBD1
cdr3_aa: CASSTTGTAYNSPLHF
cdr3_nt: TGTGCCAGTAGCACCACCGGGACAGCCTATAATTCACCCCTCCACTTT

v_call: TRBV7-2
clone_size: -
j_call: TRBJ1-2
d_call: TRBD1
cdr3_aa: CASSLDLAGGHFRGGGYTF
cdr3_nt: TGTGCCAGCAGCTTAGATCTGGCAGGGGGCCACTTCAGGGGAGGTGGCTACACCTTC

v_call: TRBV28
clone_size: once
j_call: TRBJ1-3
d_call: -
cdr3_aa: CASREPRTEINIYF
cdr3_nt: TGTGCCAGCAGGGAACCGAGGACAGAAATAAACATATATTTT

v_call: TRBV6-6
clone_size: -
j_call: TRBJ2-3
d_call: TRBD2
cdr3_aa: CASSHQGGGSGGSTDTQYF
cdr3_nt: TGTGCCAGCAGTCACCAAGGGGGGGGCAGCGGGGGAAGCACAGATACGCAGTATTTT

v_call: TRBV4-1
clone_size: -
j_call: TRBJ1-2
d_call: -
cdr3_aa: CASSQDQPAGHGYTF
cdr3_nt: TGCGCCAGCAGCCAAGATCAACCAGCGGGACATGGCTACACCTTC

v_call: TRBV10-3
clone_size: once
j_call: TRBJ1-1
d_call: -
cdr3_aa: CAISAGMNTEAFF
cdr3_nt: TGTGCCATCAGTGCGGGGATGAACACTGAAGCTTTCTTT

v_call: TRBV30
clone_size: once
j_call: TRBJ2-1
d_call: TRBD1
cdr3_aa: CALNSGTAVLGSNEQFF
cdr3_nt: TGTGCTTTAAACTCCGGGACAGCAGTCCTGGGGTCCAATGAGCAGTTCTTC

v_call: TRBV2
clone_size: -
j_call: TRBJ1-5
d_call: -
cdr3_aa: CAIVYLYQPQHF
cdr3_nt: TGTGCCATCGTATATCTGTATCAGCCCCAGCATTTT

v_call: TRBV18
clone_size: -
j_call: TRBJ1-1
d_call: -
cdr3_aa: CASSPQGRTEAFF
cdr3_nt: TGTGCCAGCTCACCGCAGGGTAGGACTGAAGCTTTCTTT

v_call: TRBV6-6
clone_size: few
j_call: TRBJ1-1
d_call: -
cdr3_aa: CASSGAAPSYNTEAFF
cdr3_nt: TGTGCCAGCAGTGGGGCGGCCCCGAGTTATAACACTGAAGCTTTCTTT

v_call: TRBV5-1
clone_size: -
j_call: TRBJ2-5
d_call: TRBD1
cdr3_aa: CASSLGTGVQETQYF
cdr3_nt: TGCGCCAGCAGCTTGGGGACAGGAGTCCAAGAGACCCAGTACTTC

v_call: TRBV7-9
clone_size: -
j_call: TRBJ1-2
d_call: TRBD1
cdr3_aa: CASSLVAGGHYGYTF
cdr3_nt: TGTGCCAGCAGCTTAGTGGCAGGGGGCCATTATGGCTACACCTTC

v_call: TRBV2
clone_size: large
j_call: TRBJ1-1
d_call: -
cdr3_aa: CARTGAGGTEAFF
cdr3_nt: TGTGCCAGAACCGGGGCGGGAGGAACTGAAGCTTTCTTT

v_call: TRBV19
clone_size: -
j_call: TRBJ2-6
d_call: -
cdr3_aa: CASSIDSLSGANVLTF
cdr3_nt: TGTGCCAGTAGTATCGACAGCCTATCTGGGGCCAACGTCCTGACTTTC

v_call: TRBV7-8
clone_size: -
j_call: TRBJ2-3
d_call: TRBD2
cdr3_aa: CASSRLAGDTDTQYF
cdr3_nt: TGTGCCAGCAGCAGACTAGCGGGGGACACAGATACGCAGTATTTT

v_call: TRBV4-2
clone_size: -
j_call: TRBJ2-4
d_call: TRBD1
cdr3_aa: CASSRTGEGIQYF
cdr3_nt: TGTGCCAGCAGCCGGACAGGGGAGGGGATTCAGTACTTC

v_call: TRBV10-3
clone_size: -
j_call: TRBJ1-5
d_call: TRBD1
cdr3_aa: CATGTGDQPQHF
cdr3_nt: TGTGCCACGGGGACAGGGGATCAGCCCCAGCATTTT

v_call: TRBV6-6
clone_size: -
j_call: TRBJ1-2
d_call: TRBD1
cdr3_aa: CASSLRGTGDYGYTF
cdr3_nt: TGTGCCAGCAGCCTAAGAGGGACAGGGGATTATGGCTACACCTTC

v_call: TRBV19
clone_size: -
j_call: TRBJ2-7
d_call: TRBD2
cdr3_aa: CASKSRAGGTSYEQYF
cdr3_nt: TGTGCCAGTAAAAGCCGAGCGGGGGGGACCTCCTACGAGCAGTACTTC

v_call: TRBV5-6
clone_size: -
j_call: TRBJ2-5
d_call: TRBD2
cdr3_aa: CASSLSGVGTQYF
cdr3_nt: TGTGCCAGCAGCTTGAGCGGGGTGGGGACCCAGTACTTC

v_call: TRBV2
clone_size: -
j_call: TRBJ1-1
d_call: -
cdr3_aa: CATSQASGTEAFF
cdr3_nt: TGTGCCACCTCCCAGGCCAGCGGCACTGAAGCTTTCTTT

v_call: TRBV6-9
clone_size: -
j_call: TRBJ1-6
d_call: -
cdr3_aa: CASSYRPGRLNSPLHF
cdr3_nt: TGTGCCAGCAGTTATCGACCAGGGCGCTTAAATTCACCCCTCCACTTT

v_call: TRBV19
clone_size: -
j_call: TRBJ2-3
d_call: TRBD2
cdr3_aa: CASSDGTSGQDTQYF
cdr3_nt: TGTGCCAGTAGCGACGGGACTAGCGGACAAGATACGCAGTATTTT

v_call: TRBV6-2/TRBV6-3
clone_size: few
j_call: TRBJ2-7
d_call: -
cdr3_aa: CASSPRARRSYEQYF
cdr3_nt: TGTGCCAGCAGCCCTCGGGCTAGGAGGTCCTACGAGCAGTACTTC

v_call: TRBV5-4
clone_size: few
j_call: TRBJ2-7
d_call: TRBD2
cdr3_aa: CASSPRLAEFYEQYF
cdr3_nt: TGTGCCAGCAGCCCTCGCCTAGCGGAGTTTTACGAGCAGTACTTC

v_call: TRBV10-3
clone_size: many
j_call: TRBJ1-5
d_call: -
cdr3_aa: CAISESDRQPRNQPQHF
cdr3_nt: TGTGCCATCAGTGAGTCGGACAGACAGCCTAGGAATCAGCCCCAGCATTTT

v_call: TRBV7-9
clone_size: -
j_call: TRBJ1-1
d_call: TRBD1
cdr3_aa: CASSQTGGTEAFF
cdr3_nt: TGTGCCAGCAGCCAGACAGGGGGCACTGAAGCTTTCTTT

v_call: TRBV5-4
clone_size: -
j_call: TRBJ1-4
d_call: TRBD1
cdr3_aa: CASSLTGAGGNEKLFF
cdr3_nt: TGTGCCAGCAGCTTGACAGGGGCCGGGGGAAATGAAAAACTGTTTTTT

v_call: TRBV7-9
clone_size: -
j_call: TRBJ1-5
d_call: TRBD1
cdr3_aa: CASSRWTGQGSLSNQPQHF
cdr3_nt: TGTGCCAGCAGCAGATGGACGGGACAGGGGTCTTTGAGCAATCAGCCCCAGCATTTT

v_call: TRBV7-8
clone_size: -
j_call: TRBJ1-1
d_call: -
cdr3_aa: CASSFRESLEAFF
cdr3_nt: TGTGCCAGCAGCTTTAGGGAGAGCTTAGAAGCTTTCTTT

v_call: TRBV5-5
clone_size: -
j_call: TRBJ1-5
d_call: TRBD1
cdr3_aa: CASSLEGGLYQPQHF
cdr3_nt: TGTGCCAGCAGCTTAGAAGGGGGCCTATATCAGCCCCAGCATTTT

v_call: TRBV5-1
clone_size: -
j_call: TRBJ2-3
d_call: TRBD2
cdr3_aa: CASSRSPGLAATDTQYF
cdr3_nt: TGCGCCAGCAGCCGGTCACCGGGACTAGCGGCGACAGATACGCAGTATTTT

v_call: TRBV4-2
clone_size: -
j_call: TRBJ2-7
d_call: TRBD2
cdr3_aa: CASSRERGTYEQYF
cdr3_nt: TGTGCCAGCAGCCGGGAGCGGGGGACCTACGAGCAGTACTTC

v_call: TRBV21-1
clone_size: -
j_call: TRBJ1-1
d_call: -
cdr3_aa: CASINTEAFF
cdr3_nt: TGTGCCAGCATAAACACTGAAGCTTTCTTT

v_call: TRBV4-2
clone_size: -
j_call: TRBJ1-5
d_call: TRBD1
cdr3_aa: CASSQVRTGGAEQPQHF
cdr3_nt: TGTGCCAGCAGCCAAGTAAGGACAGGGGGCGCGGAACAGCCCCAGCATTTT

v_call: TRBV15
clone_size: -
j_call: TRBJ2-7
d_call: TRBD2
cdr3_aa: CATSRGGGITYEQYF
cdr3_nt: TGTGCCACCAGCAGGGGCGGGGGAATAACCTACGAGCAGTACTTC

v_call: TRBV3-1/TRBV3-2
clone_size: -
j_call: TRBJ1-2
d_call: TRBD1
cdr3_aa: CASSQPWAGGYGYTF
cdr3_nt: TGTGCCAGCAGCCAACCGTGGGCAGGGGGCTATGGCTACACCTTC

v_call: TRBV3-1/TRBV3-2
clone_size: -
j_call: TRBJ2-3
d_call: TRBD1
cdr3_aa: CASRRQTGGRTDTQYF
cdr3_nt: TGTGCCAGCAGGCGTCAGACAGGGGGCCGCACAGATACGCAGTATTTT

v_call: TRBV4-2
clone_size: -
j_call: TRBJ1-4
d_call: -
cdr3_aa: CASSGGAGINEKLFF
cdr3_nt: TGTGCCAGCAGCGGAGGGGCAGGGATTAATGAAAAACTGTTTTTT

v_call: TRBV7-9
clone_size: -
j_call: TRBJ1-4
d_call: -
cdr3_aa: CASSFQGWGTNEKLFF
cdr3_nt: TGTGCCAGCAGCTTCCAGGGGTGGGGGACTAATGAAAAACTGTTTTTT

v_call: TRBV7-9
clone_size: -
j_call: TRBJ2-7
d_call: TRBD1
cdr3_aa: CASSLGTGVYEQYF
cdr3_nt: TGTGCCAGCAGCTTAGGGACAGGGGTCTACGAGCAGTACTTC

v_call: TRBV2
clone_size: -
j_call: TRBJ1-5
d_call: -
cdr3_aa: CASSEGGAGNQPQHF
cdr3_nt: TGTGCCAGCAGTGAGGGGGGGGCCGGCAATCAGCCCCAGCATTTT

v_call: TRBV3-1/TRBV3-2
clone_size: -
j_call: TRBJ1-1
d_call: -
cdr3_aa: CASSQGSNRGEAFF
cdr3_nt: TGTGCCAGCAGCCAAGGCTCTAATAGGGGAGAAGCTTTCTTT

v_call: TRBV18
clone_size: -
j_call: TRBJ2-7
d_call: TRBD2
cdr3_aa: CASSSPGLPHEQYF
cdr3_nt: TGTGCCAGCTCATCCCCGGGACTACCCCACGAGCAGTACTTC

v_call: TRBV18
clone_size: -
j_call: TRBJ1-5
d_call: -
cdr3_aa: CASSPDRTQPQHF
cdr3_nt: TGTGCCAGCTCACCCGACAGGACTCAGCCCCAGCATTTT

v_call: TRBV4-2
clone_size: -
j_call: TRBJ1-4
d_call: -
cdr3_aa: CASSQDWTPTNEKLFF
cdr3_nt: TGTGCCAGCAGCCAAGATTGGACACCAACTAATGAAAAACTGTTTTTT

v_call: TRBV7-2
clone_size: few
j_call: TRBJ1-1
d_call: -
cdr3_aa: CASSAIYRVLNTEAFF
cdr3_nt: TGTGCCAGCAGCGCGATTTACCGGGTTTTGAACACTGAAGCTTTCTTT

v_call: TRBV3-1/TRBV3-2
clone_size: -
j_call: TRBJ2-7
d_call: TRBD1
cdr3_aa: CASSHPRTGFAYEQYF
cdr3_nt: TGTGCCAGCAGCCATCCCCGGACAGGGTTCGCCTACGAGCAGTACTTC

v_call: TRBV6-1
clone_size: -
j_call: TRBJ1-6
d_call: TRBD1
cdr3_aa: CASSDLPQGAGGSPLHF
cdr3_nt: TGTGCCAGCAGTGACCTACCTCAGGGGGCTGGCGGTTCACCCCTCCACTTT

v_call: TRBV7-9
clone_size: -
j_call: TRBJ2-1
d_call: -
cdr3_aa: CASSSPGLFGEQFF
cdr3_nt: TGTGCCAGCAGCTCCCCCGGACTGTTTGGGGAGCAGTTCTTC

v_call: TRBV6-5
clone_size: -
j_call: TRBJ1-2
d_call: -
cdr3_aa: CASRRQNYGYTF
cdr3_nt: TGTGCCAGCAGGCGACAGAACTATGGCTACACCTTC